This is a list of T cell receptor beta chains from one sample in a study of cytomegalovirus exposure and HLA in healthy donors. The assay was immunoSEQ multiplex PCR, and TCRdb's table has in-frame clones only and misses some. The table has 150,000 or so clones, approximately 70% seen once; the top ten hold around 6.8%. The sequencing input was PBMCs. The receptors stem from a man between 40 and 49 years old in good health and CMV-seropositive. Each CDR3 is given with its conserved first and last residue.

V gene: TRBV7-9
J gene: TRBJ2-1
CDR3 protein: CASSLGASGYNEQFF

V gene: TRBV7-2
J gene: TRBJ2-1
CDR3 protein: CASSPDRDEQFF

V gene: TRBV5-4
J gene: TRBJ1-2
CDR3 protein: CASSLGQGPLYGYTF

V gene: TRBV7-8
J gene: TRBJ2-5
CDR3 protein: CASSLGQGVVQETQYF

V gene: TRBV19
J gene: TRBJ1-5
CDR3 protein: CASRSNRGGNQPQHF

V gene: TRBV7-7
J gene: TRBJ1-6
CDR3 protein: CASSHGRNSPLHF

V gene: TRBV27
J gene: TRBJ2-3
CDR3 protein: CASSLGLSTDTQYF

V gene: TRBV5-1
J gene: TRBJ2-7
CDR3 protein: CASSPGTGMREQYF

V gene: TRBV5-4
J gene: TRBJ1-6
CDR3 protein: CASSLTQGAGNSPLHF

V gene: TRBV5-8
J gene: TRBJ1-5
CDR3 protein: CASSWTLYQPQHF

V gene: TRBV6-1
J gene: TRBJ1-3
CDR3 protein: CASSESRGTGGRNTIYF

V gene: TRBV6-6
J gene: TRBJ1-5
CDR3 protein: CASRDRNQPQHF

V gene: TRBV6-5
J gene: TRBJ2-3
CDR3 protein: CASSYSPGADTQYF

V gene: TRBV5-1
J gene: TRBJ1-3
CDR3 protein: CASSPGGFSGNTIYF

V gene: TRBV5-1
J gene: TRBJ2-5
CDR3 protein: CASSLSDWAGGQETQYF

V gene: TRBV25-1
J gene: TRBJ1-1
CDR3 protein: CASSDRGLGAFF

V gene: TRBV5-4
J gene: TRBJ2-5
CDR3 protein: CASSLAGRGGLETQYF

V gene: TRBV10-3
J gene: TRBJ1-2
CDR3 protein: CAIQVQGAYGYTF

V gene: TRBV28
J gene: TRBJ1-1
CDR3 protein: CASREASQQRNTEAFF

V gene: TRBV5-1
J gene: TRBJ1-5
CDR3 protein: CASSFGTGDSNQPQHF

V gene: TRBV7-6
J gene: TRBJ2-1
CDR3 protein: CASSPVGPLGEQFF

V gene: TRBV4-3
J gene: TRBJ1-2
CDR3 protein: CASSQLDRGGYGYTF

V gene: TRBV11-3
J gene: TRBJ2-1
CDR3 protein: CASSPGYNEQFF

V gene: TRBV11-2
J gene: TRBJ2-2
CDR3 protein: CASRELTGELFF

V gene: TRBV9
J gene: TRBJ2-2
CDR3 protein: CASSAGTSITGELFF

V gene: TRBV7-6
J gene: TRBJ1-1
CDR3 protein: CASSLDRNTEAFF

V gene: TRBV13
J gene: TRBJ2-7
CDR3 protein: CASSLGSGVYEQYF

V gene: TRBV5-5
J gene: TRBJ1-2
CDR3 protein: CASSLDSSYGYTF

V gene: TRBV5-4
J gene: TRBJ1-2
CDR3 protein: CASSYPGSGYGYTF

V gene: TRBV6-4
J gene: TRBJ2-2
CDR3 protein: CASSPGTGGSGELFF

V gene: TRBV11-2
J gene: TRBJ2-6
CDR3 protein: CASSFEGAGANVLTF

V gene: TRBV7-3
J gene: TRBJ2-5
CDR3 protein: CASSPSGEETQYF

V gene: TRBV5-1
J gene: TRBJ2-7
CDR3 protein: CASSLAGTGVYEQYF

V gene: TRBV2
J gene: TRBJ2-3
CDR3 protein: CASSGTSGVRRGTDTQYF

V gene: TRBV7-2
J gene: TRBJ2-2
CDR3 protein: CASRLAGSNTGELFF

V gene: TRBV4-3
J gene: TRBJ2-1
CDR3 protein: CASSQGRTSRLYNEQFF

V gene: TRBV2
J gene: TRBJ2-7
CDR3 protein: CASSAGQGPYEQYF

V gene: TRBV27
J gene: TRBJ2-3
CDR3 protein: CASSPRTYPDTQYF

V gene: TRBV9
J gene: TRBJ1-5
CDR3 protein: CASSVGGNSNQPQHF

V gene: TRBV10-3
J gene: TRBJ2-5
CDR3 protein: CATGERQAQETQYF

V gene: TRBV6-6
J gene: TRBJ2-1
CDR3 protein: CASRPDRGAYNEQFF

V gene: TRBV7-2
J gene: TRBJ1-3
CDR3 protein: CASRRGVRLNSGNTIYF

V gene: TRBV30
J gene: TRBJ2-2
CDR3 protein: CAWNLAGGNTGELFF

V gene: TRBV5-6
J gene: TRBJ1-1
CDR3 protein: CASSLDYRMNTEAFF

V gene: TRBV9
J gene: TRBJ1-5
CDR3 protein: CASSEGDSPPQHF

V gene: TRBV27
J gene: TRBJ1-6
CDR3 protein: CASSLAGVGSPLHF

V gene: TRBV11-1
J gene: TRBJ2-7
CDR3 protein: CASSPPLVMGGADYEQYF

V gene: TRBV7-3
J gene: TRBJ1-1
CDR3 protein: CASSKGVNTEAFF

V gene: TRBV4-3
J gene: TRBJ2-2
CDR3 protein: CASSLLEAGELFF

V gene: TRBV13
J gene: TRBJ1-4
CDR3 protein: CASSPGQGASGEKLFF

V gene: TRBV7-2
J gene: TRBJ2-3
CDR3 protein: CASSIGRPDTQYF

V gene: TRBV27
J gene: TRBJ2-5
CDR3 protein: CASSLSPWRATQETQYF

V gene: TRBV7-9
J gene: TRBJ1-1
CDR3 protein: CASSPGRGARTEAFF

V gene: TRBV2
J gene: TRBJ2-7
CDR3 protein: CASSGASYEQYF

V gene: TRBV5-6
J gene: TRBJ2-2
CDR3 protein: CASSHAGSRELFF